Below, 26 T cell receptor beta chains from the same sample are listed, as sequenced in a study of blood T cell repertoires in COVID-19. Clones were read by immunoSEQ multiplex PCR, and TCRdb kept only the in-frame ones, dropping some. The sample holds around 250,000 clones, approximately 88% seen once. The sequencing sample was made of peripheral blood. The receptors were sampled from a woman aged 40 to 50 who had recovered from COVID-19.

The V gene is TRBV30, the J gene TRBJ2-5; possible D gene TRBD2, 6 bases. Germline V CDR1 and CDR2: GTSNPN, SVGIG (reference sequence). CDR3 length equals 13 residues. The CDR3 bases are TGTGCACAACGGAGGGCAGGACAAGAGACCCAGTACTTC. This encodes CAQRRAGQETQYF.

The chain carries TRBV4-2 and TRBJ1-2; TRBD1 matches 8 bases. V dropped 4 bases and J dropped 3; count of bases not matched to a gene: 1. This CDR3 is 13 amino acids long. Germline CDR1 LGHNA, CDR2 YNFKEQ. CDR3 loop: CASSPGQDYGYTF. CDR3 coding DNA: TGTGCCAGCAGCCCGGGACAGGACTATGGCTACACCTTC.

The chain recombines TRBV6-2 or TRBV6-3 with TRBJ2-7, with 7 bases that match TRBD2. The ends lost 4 bases at V and 5 bases at J; junction bases unmatched: 11. The germline gives CDR1 MNHEY, CDR2 SVGEGT. This CDR3 comprises 15 residues. CDR3 sequence (DNA): TGTGCCAGCAGTTTGGAAGGGGAGGGTGAGCACGAGCAGTACTTC. Translated, it gives CASSLEGEGEHEQYF.

This sequence joins TRBV3-1 (or the pseudogene TRBV3-2) and TRBJ2-1; 12 bases agree with TRBD2. The length of the CDR3 is 14 residues. The V and J ends lost 3 bases and 10 bases, in that order; junction bases with no gene match: 4. Germline V gives CDR1 LGHDT, CDR2 YNNKEL (reference sequence). The CDR3 DNA is TGTGCCAGCAGCCAGCTAGCGGGAGGGGGAGAGCAGTTCTTC. Protein product: CASSQLAGGGEQFF.

The chain carries TRBV21-1 and TRBJ2-3; no DNA check was done on the table's D call, TRBD1. TRBV21-1 is termed a pseudogene. The CDR3 length is 13 residues. The CDR3 here is CASSNAGLDTQYF. The DNA of the CDR3 is TGTGCCAGCAGCAACGCAGGGTTGGATACGCAGTATTTT.

The rearrangement uses TRBV6-5 and TRBJ2-2, with 10 positions matching TRBD2. CDR3 length: 13 amino acids. Per the germline V gene, CDR1 is MNHEY and CDR2 is SVGAGI. The CDR3 region is CPPSGSISGELFF. In DNA form, the CDR3 reads TGTCCGCCTAGCGGGAGTATATCCGGGGAGCTGTTTTTT.

The chain employs TRBV7-9 and TRBJ2-1; D might be TRBD2 (5 bases). The germline CDR1 and CDR2 sequences are SEHNR and FQNEAQ (reference sequence). The CDR3 has 14 amino acids. Trimming took off 5 bases at V and 1 base at J, with 9 bases between the two ends. The CDR3 DNA reads TGTGCCAGCAGCCCTGGACTGTCCTACAATGAGCAGTTCTTC. The encoded protein is CASSPGLSYNEQFF.

The chain combines TRBV19 with TRBJ1-6, with D hard to call. The CDR3 has 15 residues. Trimming cost V 5 bases and J 5 bases, with 13 bases left between them. Germline-derived CDR1 and CDR2 are LNHDA and SQIVND (reference sequence). CDR3: CASSPLDLDNSPLHF. The CDR3 coding sequence is TGTGCCAGTAGTCCCCTAGACTTGGATAATTCACCCCTCCACTTT.

This rearrangement joins TRBV10-3 to TRBJ2-1, with D perhaps matching TRBD1 (5 bases). Germline V lookup: CDR1 ENHRY, CDR2 SYGVKD. The CDR3 runs to 16 residues. Trimming stripped 3 bases from V and 6 bases from J, with 18 bases between. CDR3 protein: CAISDPVATTGNEQFF. DNA for the CDR3: TGTGCCATCAGTGACCCCGTAGCTACTACAGGCAATGAGCAGTTCTTC.

The chain has TRBV19 and TRBJ1-2; 7 nucleotides match TRBD1. The germline V gene has CDR1 LNHDA and CDR2 SQIVND (reference sequence). This CDR3 has 15 amino acids. V shed 5 bases, J shed 0 bases, and the junction held 6 bases outside the gene matches. CDR3 coding DNA: TGTGCCAGTAGTCTTGGGACAGCGACTAACTATGGCTACACCTTC. Translation: CASSLGTATNYGYTF. Looking up the rest from reference TRBV19 and TRBJ1-2 gives the full variable domain: DGGITQSPKYLFRKEGQNVTLSCEQNLNHDAMYWYRQDPGQGLRLIYYSQIVNDFQKGDIAEGYSVSREKKESFPLTVTSAQKNPTAFYLCASSLGTATNYGYTFGSGTRLTVV.

The chain links TRBV28 to TRBJ1-5; 10 positions agree with TRBD1. Germline CDR1 reads MDHEN; CDR2 reads SYDVKM. The length of the CDR3 is 17 residues. V trimming: 6 bases; J trimming: 0 bases; junction bases outside the gene matches: 8. CDR3 region: CASSTPGQGNSNQPQHF. CDR3 nucleotide sequence: TGTGCCAGCAGCACCCCGGGACAGGGGAATAGCAATCAGCCCCAGCATTTT.

The V and J genes are TRBV5-4 and TRBJ2-2; D possibly corresponds to TRBD2 (5 bases). The CDR3 is 14 residues long. The germline V gene has CDR1 SGHNT and CDR2 YYREEE (reference sequence). V was clipped by 4 bases and J by 1 base, with 8 bases between them. CDR3: CASSPLENTGELFF. CDR3 nucleotides: TGTGCCAGCAGCCCACTAGAGAACACCGGGGAGCTGTTTTTT.

This sequence joins TRBV6-2 or TRBV6-3 and TRBJ2-2; 9 nucleotides match TRBD2. With 4 bases clipped from V and 7 bases from J, the junction kept 7 bases outside the gene matches. This CDR3 is built from 15 residues. Germline V gene sequence: CDR1 MNHEY, CDR2 SVGEGT. CDR3 residues: CASSSVAGEVGELFF. CDR3 DNA: TGTGCCAGCAGTTCCGTAGCGGGAGAGGTCGGGGAGCTGTTTTTT.

This sequence joins TRBV3-1 (or the pseudogene TRBV3-2) and TRBJ2-2; 7 bases match TRBD2. Germline V gives CDR1 LGHDT, CDR2 YNNKEL (reference sequence). The CDR3 sequence is 16 residues long. Losses at the gene ends were 0 bases for V and 4 bases for J; bases not matched to a gene: 5. CDR3 nucleotides: TGTGCCAGCAGCCAAGATGGGGAGGGCTTCACCGGGGAGCTGTTTTTT. Translating it yields CASSQDGEGFTGELFF.

This clone was detected only once. V and J are TRBV5-1 and TRBJ2-5, with D possibly being TRBD2 (6 bases). Looked up from germline, CDR1 is SGHRS and CDR2 is YFSETQ. The V end lost 0 bases, the J end lost 0 bases, and 9 bases lay between the germline ends. CDR3 length: 15 residues. CDR3 protein: CASSLDGGHQETQYF. CDR3 bases: TGCGCCAGCAGCTTGGACGGAGGGCACCAAGAGACCCAGTACTTC.

The V call is TRBV9, the J call TRBJ2-2, with D uncertain. CDR3 length equals 12 residues. Germline loops: CDR1 SGDLS, CDR2 YYNGEE. V shed 0 bases and J shed 5 bases, with 2 bases lying between them. CDR3 amino acids: CASSVATGELFF. Here the CDR3 DNA reads TGTGCCAGCAGCGTAGCGACCGGGGAGCTGTTTTTT.

This sequence joins TRBV19 and TRBJ2-7; 9 bases agree with TRBD1. V shed 5 bases, J shed 1 base, and the junction held 3 bases outside the gene matches. This CDR3 contains 14 residues. Per the germline V gene, CDR1 is LNHDA and CDR2 is SQIVND (reference sequence). The CDR3 sequence: CASSPGTGSYEQYF. CDR3 coding DNA: TGTGCCAGTAGTCCCGGGACAGGGTCCTACGAGCAGTACTTC.

V and J are TRBV7-8 and TRBJ2-3, with a tentative D call TRBD2 (5 bases). CDR1 and CDR2 (germline): SGHVS, FQNEAQ. CDR3 length: 16 residues. The V gene lost 1 base and the J gene lost 3 bases, with 14 bases spanning the gap. This CDR3 reads CASSLGSSLSTDTQYF. As DNA, the CDR3 is TGTGCCAGCAGCTTAGGATCTAGCTTAAGTACAGATACGCAGTATTTT.

The V gene is TRBV6-5, the J gene TRBJ2-7, with 11 bases that match TRBD1. The CDR3 contains 13 residues. J was trimmed by 12 bases and V by 7 bases; bases with no gene match: 11. Germline V lookup: CDR1 MNHEY, CDR2 SVGAGI. The CDR3 nucleotides are TGTGCCAGCAATACCGGGACAGGGGGAGCTTGGTACTTC. Its translation: CASNTGTGGAWYF.

The chain is built from TRBV10-2 and TRBJ2-2; 8 positions match TRBD2. CDR1 is WSHSY and CDR2 is SAAADI in the germline V gene. After removal of 6 bases from V and 3 bases from J, the junction contained 3 bases not matched to a gene. The CDR3 is 14 amino acids. CDR3 protein: CASRVAGHTGELFF. The DNA of the CDR3 is TGCGCCAGCAGGGTAGCGGGACACACCGGGGAGCTGTTTTTT.

The rearrangement uses TRBV2 and TRBJ2-2; no definite D call. Germline loops: CDR1 SNHLY, CDR2 FYNNEI. Deletions cut 4 bases from V and 5 bases from J, with 11 bases between. This CDR3 region has 14 residues. CDR3 region: CASSAISFTGELFF. The CDR3 DNA is TGTGCCAGCAGTGCTATCTCTTTTACCGGGGAGCTGTTTTTT.

This chain joins TRBV27 and TRBJ2-2, with TRBD2 matching 9 bases. Unmatched junction bases numbered 11, after V lost 5 bases and J lost 4 bases. Per germline, CDR1 MNHEY and CDR2 SMNVEV (reference sequence). The CDR3 loop spans 17 amino acids. The CDR3 loop is CASSASGTIESTGELFF. The CDR3 bases are TGTGCCAGCAGTGCTAGCGGGACGATCGAAAGCACCGGGGAGCTGTTTTTT.

This sequence joins TRBV28 and TRBJ1-5; D is ambiguous. The V and J ends lost 3 bases and 6 bases respectively, with 9 bases between them. Germline lookup yields CDR1 MDHEN and CDR2 SYDVKM. The CDR3 loop spans 13 amino acids. CDR3: CASSLYLFQPQHF. For the CDR3, the DNA is TGTGCCAGCAGTTTGTATCTCTTTCAGCCCCAGCATTTT.

This sequence joins TRBV27 and TRBJ2-7; no firm D call. Between the trimmed V and J ends, which lost 0 bases and 5 bases, there was a span of 8 bases. The CDR3 covers 13 residues. In germline, CDR1 is MNHEY, CDR2 SMNVEV (reference sequence). In nucleotides, the CDR3 is TGTGCCAGCAGTTTATCCCGGTCCAACGAGCAGTACTTC. Amino acids: CASSLSRSNEQYF.

The chain uses TRBV19 and TRBJ1-1, with unresolved D. Germline V gene data show CDR1 as LNHDA and CDR2 as SQIVND (reference sequence). The CDR3 runs to 14 residues. V lost 2 bases to trimming and J lost 1 base, with 8 bases between them. CDR3 bases: TGTGCCAGTAGTATACGAGAAAGGAACACTGAAGCTTTCTTT. Translating gives CASSIRERNTEAFF. Full variable domain (remainder filled in from reference TRBV19 and TRBJ1-1): DGGITQSPKYLFRKEGQNVTLSCEQNLNHDAMYWYRQDPGQGLRLIYYSQIVNDFQKGDIAEGYSVSREKKESFPLTVTSAQKNPTAFYLCASSIRERNTEAFFGQGTRLTVV.

The chain links TRBV9 to TRBJ2-1; 11 nucleotides line up with TRBD2. Trimming at V came to 4 bases and at J to 12 bases, leaving 3 bases not matched to a gene. The germline gives CDR1 SGDLS, CDR2 YYNGEE. The CDR3 length is 12 residues. In DNA, the CDR3 is TGTGCCAGCAGCTCCGGGACTAGCGGGCAGTTCTTC. Translated: CASSSGTSGQFF.